One and the same sample provided the 23 T cell receptor beta chains below, sequenced in a study of glioma-infiltrating T cells after dendritic cell vaccination. Profiled with immunoSEQ multiplex PCR; TCRdb holds only in-frame clones, not every one. The sample lists roughly 80,000 clones; roughly 90% were seen once. The material sequenced was blood, taken before dendritic cell vaccination. All receptors come from a human donor with glioblastoma.

This chain links TRBV6-1 with TRBJ2-7, with 10 bases matching TRBD1. V was clipped by 4 bases and J by 3 bases; unmatched bases: 0. The CDR3 has 13 amino acids. The germline V gene encodes CDR1 MNHNS and CDR2 SASEGT. CDR3 sequence: CASSGTGGYEQYF. The DNA for the CDR3 is TGTGCCAGCAGTGGGACAGGGGGCTACGAGCAGTACTTC.

This chain connects TRBV19 to TRBJ1-1; possible D gene TRBD1, 6 bases. The germline V gene has CDR1 LNHDA and CDR2 SQIVND (reference sequence). V gave up 7 bases and J gave up 1 base, with 13 bases separating them. CDR3 length equals 14 residues. The CDR3 DNA is TGTGCCAGTACATTCCTACAGGGGAACACTGAAGCTTTCTTT. Amino acid sequence: CASTFLQGNTEAFF.

The gene calls are TRBV7-2 and TRBJ2-3, with 13 bases matching TRBD2. This CDR3 comprises 15 residues. The germline gives CDR1 SGHTA, CDR2 FQGNSA. V lost 5 bases and J lost 3; bases outside the gene matches: 2. CDR3 DNA sequence: TGTGCCAGCAGCAAACTAGCGGGGGGGACAGATACGCAGTATTTT. Residues: CASSKLAGGTDTQYF.

This clone was seen a single time. The J gene is TRBJ2-4, the V gene TRBV4-2; a possible D gene is TRBD1 (6 bases). Germline lookup yields CDR1 LGHNA and CDR2 YNFKEQ. Between the trimmed V and J ends, which lost 0 bases and 3 bases, there was a span of 12 bases. The CDR3 runs to 16 residues. CDR3 nucleotide sequence: TGTGCCAGCAGCCAAGATGGAGGACAGCACAAAAACATTCAGTACTTC. It translates to CASSQDGGQHKNIQYF.

This clone was counted a single time. The chain recombines TRBV9 with TRBJ2-1; 7 positions match TRBD2. This CDR3 contains 17 residues. Trimming at V came to 0 bases and at J to 0 bases, leaving 6 bases not matched to a gene. The germline gives CDR1 SGDLS, CDR2 YYNGEE. The CDR3 bases are TGTGCCAGCAGCGTAGCTTGGGGGGGAAGCTCCTACAATGAGCAGTTCTTC. It codes for CASSVAWGGSSYNEQFF.

The V call is TRBV5-1, the J call TRBJ2-2, with D tentatively TRBD2 (6 bases). The length of the CDR3 is 15 residues. V lost 5 bases and J 1 base, leaving 12 bases between the germline ends. Germline V gene lookup returns CDR1 SGHRS and CDR2 YFSETQ. CDR3 DNA: TGCGCCAGCAGGGGGGGAGACCTGAACACCGGGGAGCTGTTTTTT. This translates into CASRGGDLNTGELFF.

The chain recombines TRBV5-1 with TRBJ2-7; D unresolved. From germline, CDR1 is SGHRS and CDR2 YFSETQ. Trimming pared 1 base from V and 4 bases from J, leaving 6 bases between. The CDR3 has 12 amino acids. This chain's CDR3 is CASSLPEYEQYF. The CDR3 bases are TGCGCCAGCAGCTTGCCGGAGTACGAGCAGTACTTC.

The chain joins TRBV5-1 to TRBJ2-5; 11 bases line up with TRBD1. Germline V lookup: CDR1 SGHRS, CDR2 YFSETQ. With 2 bases clipped from V and 3 bases from J, the junction kept 9 bases outside the gene matches. The CDR3 is 17 residues long. In nucleotides, the CDR3 is TGCGCCAGCAGCTTAGGGACAGGGGGTTTAGTGGAAGAGACCCAGTACTTC. It codes for CASSLGTGGLVEETQYF.

The rearrangement uses TRBV5-5 and TRBJ2-5, with a tentative D call TRBD1 (6 bases). From germline, CDR1 is SGHKS and CDR2 YYEKEE (reference sequence). Deletions cut 0 bases from V and 2 bases from J, with 11 bases between. This CDR3 region has 15 residues. CDR3 protein: CASSLEGTKQETQYF. The CDR3 coding sequence is TGTGCCAGCAGCTTGGAAGGGACAAAGCAAGAGACCCAGTACTTC.

This chain uses TRBV9 with TRBJ2-1; TRBD2 might be the D (5 bases). This CDR3 spans 16 amino acids. The V end lost 0 bases, the J end lost 0 bases, and 10 bases lay between the germline ends. CDR1 SGDLS and CDR2 YYNGEE come from the germline V gene. CDR3 sequence reads: CASSVVRRASYNEQFF. Here the CDR3 DNA reads TGTGCCAGCAGCGTAGTTCGGCGGGCCTCCTACAATGAGCAGTTCTTC.

The chain recombines TRBV5-4 with TRBJ2-3, with 8 bases lining up with TRBD2. The trim removed 4 bases at V and 6 bases at J, leaving 13 bases unmatched. The CDR3 has 16 residues. CDR1 is SGHNT, CDR2 YYREEE, per germline (reference sequence). CDR3 region: CASSRIGTRAQDTQYF. For the CDR3, the DNA is TGTGCCAGCAGCCGCATCGGGACTAGGGCCCAGGATACGCAGTATTTT.

As for this clone: Additional DNA sequences in this sample encode the identical CDR3. The chain couples TRBV30 to TRBJ1-6; 11 bases line up with TRBD1. The CDR3 totals 22 residues. The junction had 20 bases not matched to a gene; V was cut back by 4 bases and J by 0 bases. Germline V gene lookup returns CDR1 GTSNPN and CDR2 SVGIG (reference sequence). The CDR3 sequence: CAWTPAPGQGARQSSYNSPLHF. In nucleotides, the CDR3 is TGTGCCTGGACTCCCGCCCCCGGACAGGGGGCACGACAGAGCTCCTATAATTCACCCCTCCACTTT.

J is TRBJ2-7 and V is TRBV6-1; possibly TRBD2 for D (6 bases). The V gene lost 4 bases and the J gene lost 7 bases, with 11 bases spanning the gap. There are 12 residues in the CDR3. Germline CDR1 and CDR2: MNHNS and SASEGT. The CDR3 coding sequence is TGTGCCAGCAGTGTTACCCGGGAGGAGCAGTACTTC. As protein: CASSVTREEQYF.

The sample holds one count of this clone. The chain couples TRBV4-1 to TRBJ1-1; no reliable D call. CDR3 length: 13 amino acids. Trimming stripped 6 bases from V and 6 bases from J, with 14 bases between. Germline CDR1 MGHRA, CDR2 YSYEKL. The CDR3 sequence is CASSPGNRAEAFF. The CDR3 DNA follows: TGCGCCAGCAGTCCCGGGAATCGCGCTGAAGCTTTCTTT.

This clone was observed once. The chain employs TRBV7-8 and TRBJ1-3; no firm D call. This CDR3 has 15 residues. In germline, CDR1 is SGHVS, CDR2 FQNEAQ. V was trimmed by 3 bases and J by 4 bases, leaving 13 bases between them. The CDR3 region has the DNA TGTGCCAGCAGCTTGGAACGGGTTGGAGGAAACACCATATATTTT. Protein: CASSLERVGGNTIYF.

The rearrangement uses TRBV11-2 and TRBJ1-6; the D gene is possibly TRBD1 (6 bases). V was trimmed by 4 bases and J by 5 bases, leaving 9 bases between them. The CDR3 is 14 amino acids. Looked up from germline, CDR1 is SGHAT and CDR2 is FQNNGV. The CDR3 reads CASSSDRNNSPLHF. DNA for the CDR3: TGTGCCAGCAGCTCTGACAGGAATAATTCACCCCTCCACTTT. The full variable domain, its missing parts supplied by reference TRBV11-2 and TRBJ1-6, is EAGVAQSPRYKIIEKRQSVAFWCNPISGHATLYWYQQILGQGPKLLIQFQNNGVVDDSQLPKDRFSAERLKGVDSTLKIQPAKLEDSAVYLCASSSDRNNSPLHFGNGTRLTVT.

The chain carries TRBV13 and TRBJ1-4; possible D gene TRBD1, 5 bases. Germline lookup yields CDR1 PRHDT and CDR2 FYEKMQ (reference sequence). The CDR3 is 16 amino acids. V shed 0 bases and J shed 5 bases, with 13 bases lying between them. CDR3 sequence reads: CASSLGDGRGNEKLFF. The CDR3 DNA follows: TGTGCCAGCAGCTTAGGCGATGGCCGGGGGAATGAAAAACTGTTTTTT.

The chain carries TRBV6-4 and TRBJ1-2; 9 nucleotides align to TRBD1. V lost 6 bases and J lost 2; bases outside the gene matches: 4. This CDR3 is 14 amino acids long. Germline CDR1 reads MRHNA; CDR2 reads SNTAGT. CDR3 bases: TGTGCCAGCAGATTAGGACAGGGGAACTATGGCTACACCTTC. Its translation: CASRLGQGNYGYTF.

The V call is TRBV27, the J call TRBJ2-7; D is undetermined. Germline values: CDR1 MNHEY, CDR2 SMNVEV (reference sequence). V lost 2 bases to trimming and J lost 3 bases, with 8 bases between them. The CDR3 contains 13 residues. As DNA, the CDR3 is TGTGCCAGCAGTTTAGGCAGATACTACGAGCAGTACTTC. It codes for CASSLGRYYEQYF.

V usage is TRBV9 and J usage is TRBJ1-2; 7 nucleotides line up with TRBD1. Germline V gene sequence: CDR1 SGDLS, CDR2 YYNGEE. CDR3 size: 15 residues. V shed 0 bases and J 1 base; nucleotides not matched to a gene: 3. The DNA for the CDR3 is TGTGCCAGCAGCGTAGGACAGGGACTTAACTATGGCTACACCTTC. Its translation: CASSVGQGLNYGYTF.

The chain has TRBV19 and TRBJ2-7, with a possible D match to TRBD1 (7 bases). This CDR3 is built from 16 residues. Germline V gene lookup returns CDR1 LNHDA and CDR2 SQIVND (reference sequence). With 3 bases removed from V and 0 bases from J, the gap between germline ends came to 15 bases. This chain's CDR3 is CASSMNRGGTSYEQYF. The CDR3 coding sequence is TGTGCCAGTAGTATGAACAGGGGAGGAACCTCCTACGAGCAGTACTTC.

The chain has TRBV6-1 and TRBJ2-2, with a tentative D call TRBD2 (5 bases). The germline V and J ends were trimmed by 5 bases and 4 bases, with 14 bases remaining between them. Germline CDR1 MNHNS, CDR2 SASEGT. The CDR3 runs 15 residues. This CDR3 is CASSPLEGSTGELFF. The CDR3 region has the DNA TGTGCCAGCAGTCCACTCGAGGGCAGCACCGGGGAGCTGTTTTTT.

Notes on this clone: This same CDR3 is encoded by further DNA sequences in the sample. The V and J genes are TRBV5-1 and TRBJ1-1; 7 bases are a match to TRBD1. CDR3 length equals 13 residues. Germline V CDR1 and CDR2: SGHRS, YFSETQ. The V and J ends lost 4 bases and 5 bases, in that order; junction bases with no gene match: 5. CDR3 residues: CASSPGGGTEAFF. The CDR3 nucleotides are TGCGCCAGCAGCCCAGGGGGTGGGACTGAAGCTTTCTTT. The full variable domain, rest sourced from reference TRBV5-1 and TRBJ1-1, is KAGVTQTPRYLIKTRGQQVTLSCSPISGHRSVSWYQQTPGQGLQFLFEYFSETQRNKGNFPGRFSGRQFSNSRSEMNVSTLELGDSALYLCASSPGGGTEAFFGQGTRLTVV.